This TCR beta chain was documented in a study of CD8 T cells in ankylosing spondylitis. Study findings and constraints: The study identified a TCR beta motif of under 10 highly homologous variants that appeared characteristic of ankylosing spondylitis blood. Researchers report that disease-linked clones proved CD8+ and relatively rare in peripheral blood. Reportedly, disease-linked clones are significantly enriched in ankylosing spondylitis patients' matched synovial fluid.

Construction of TCR beta libraries was performed using quantitative 5'-RACE with molecular barcodes. One entry per CDR3 protein, called by TCRdb with MiXCR from the 5' RACE reads. The sample lists some 150,000 distinct CDR3 sequences, under 45% occurring once. Notes on this clonotype: Its specificity is not known.

Trimming took 11 bases from V and 0 from J; bases not matched to a gene: 9. Looked up from germline, CDR1 is MNHNS and CDR2 is SASEGT. This CDR3 has 14 amino acids. The genes are TRBV6-1 and TRBJ2-7, with 8 bases lining up with TRBD1. Sequenced material: synovial fluid, either unsorted or a sorted T cell fraction (not recorded which). This TCR derives from a male donor with ankylosing spondylitis. CDR3 sequence reads: CAGWDRQDSYEQYF. CDR3 in DNA: TGTGCCGGGTGGGACAGGCAGGACTCCTACGAGCAGTACTTC.